This T cell receptor beta chain came from a study of T cell therapy after organ transplantation. Study background: About 85% of the ten patients were clinical responders.

Method: immunoSEQ multiplex PCR; TCRdb's copy keeps in-frame clones and lacks some. The profile shows approximately 52,000 clones, about 94% of them singletons. Germline V CDR1 and CDR2: SNHLY, FYNNEI. The CDR3 contains 13 residues. Trimming removed 8 bases at V and 4 bases at J, with 12 bases between. Whole-study results and caveats: Low CD8+ T cell yield possibly reduced coverage, hiding nonresponder expansions. Nonresponder repertoires showed strong pretherapy expansions, barely changing post-therapy. Post-therapy reconstitution appeared to include transferred and endogenous clonotypes.

Regarding this clone: What it recognizes is unknown.

The input for sequencing was CD8+ T cells from blood, taken before autologous CMV-specific T cell therapy. This chain joins TRBV2 and TRBJ1-5, with D uncertain. This TCR came from a human patient who had received a solid organ transplant and had CMV disease. The CDR3 region is CASLGRGNQPQHF. Here the CDR3 DNA reads TGTGCCAGCTTAGGCAGAGGTAATCAGCCCCAGCATTTT.